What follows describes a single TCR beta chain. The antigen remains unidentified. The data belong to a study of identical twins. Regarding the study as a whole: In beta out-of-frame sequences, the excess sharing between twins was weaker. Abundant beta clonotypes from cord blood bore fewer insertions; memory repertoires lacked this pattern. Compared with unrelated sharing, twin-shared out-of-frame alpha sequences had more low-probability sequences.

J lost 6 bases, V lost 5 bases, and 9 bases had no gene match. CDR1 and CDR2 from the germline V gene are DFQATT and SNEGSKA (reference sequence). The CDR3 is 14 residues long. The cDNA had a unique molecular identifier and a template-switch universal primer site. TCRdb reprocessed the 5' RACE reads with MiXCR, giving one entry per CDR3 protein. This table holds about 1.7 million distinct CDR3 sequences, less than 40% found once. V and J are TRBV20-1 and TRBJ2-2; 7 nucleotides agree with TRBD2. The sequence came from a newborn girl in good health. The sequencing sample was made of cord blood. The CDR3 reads CSARTSDGPGELFF. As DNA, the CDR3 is TGCAGTGCTCGGACTAGTGATGGCCCCGGGGAGCTGTTTTTT.